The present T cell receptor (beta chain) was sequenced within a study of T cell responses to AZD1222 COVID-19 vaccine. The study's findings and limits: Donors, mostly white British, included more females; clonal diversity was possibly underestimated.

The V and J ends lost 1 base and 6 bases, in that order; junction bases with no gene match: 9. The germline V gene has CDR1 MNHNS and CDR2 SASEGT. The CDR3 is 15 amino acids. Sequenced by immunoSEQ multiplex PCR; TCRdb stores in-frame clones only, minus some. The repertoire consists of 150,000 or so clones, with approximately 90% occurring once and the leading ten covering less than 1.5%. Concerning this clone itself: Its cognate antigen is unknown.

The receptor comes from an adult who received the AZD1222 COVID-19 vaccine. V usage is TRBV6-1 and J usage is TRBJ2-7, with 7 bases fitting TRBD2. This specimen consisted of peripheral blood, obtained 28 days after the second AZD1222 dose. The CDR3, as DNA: TGTGCCAGCAGTGAAGTGGGGGGGAGGGCCGGCGAGCAGTACTTC. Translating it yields CASSEVGGRAGEQYF.